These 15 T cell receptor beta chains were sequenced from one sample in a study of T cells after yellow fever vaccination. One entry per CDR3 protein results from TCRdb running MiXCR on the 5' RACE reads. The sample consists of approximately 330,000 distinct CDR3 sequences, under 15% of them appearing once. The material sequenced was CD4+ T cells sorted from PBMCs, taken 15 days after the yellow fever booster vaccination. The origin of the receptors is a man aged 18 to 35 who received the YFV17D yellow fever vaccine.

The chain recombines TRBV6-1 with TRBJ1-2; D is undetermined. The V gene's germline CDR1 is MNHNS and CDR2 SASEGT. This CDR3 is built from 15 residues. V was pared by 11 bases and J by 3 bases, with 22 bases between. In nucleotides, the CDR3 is TGTGCCGCCGGAGATCCACCTGTGGTATACTATGGCTACACCTTC. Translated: CAAGDPPVVYYGYTF.

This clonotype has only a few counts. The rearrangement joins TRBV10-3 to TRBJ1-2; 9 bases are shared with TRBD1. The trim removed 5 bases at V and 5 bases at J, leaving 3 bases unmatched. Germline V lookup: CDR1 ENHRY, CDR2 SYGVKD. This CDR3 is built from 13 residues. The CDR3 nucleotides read TGTGCCATCAGTTTGGACAGGGGTTATGGCTACACCTTC. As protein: CAISLDRGYGYTF.

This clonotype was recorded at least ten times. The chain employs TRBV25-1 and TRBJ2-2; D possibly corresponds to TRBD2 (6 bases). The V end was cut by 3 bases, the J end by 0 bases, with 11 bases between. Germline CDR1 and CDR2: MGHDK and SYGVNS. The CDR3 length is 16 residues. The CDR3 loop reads CASSEEGPANTGELFF. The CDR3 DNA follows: TGTGCCAGCAGTGAGGAGGGGCCGGCGAACACCGGGGAGCTGTTTTTT. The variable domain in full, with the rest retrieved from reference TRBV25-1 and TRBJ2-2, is EADIYQTPRYLVIGTGKKITLECSQTMGHDKMYWYQQDPGMELHLIHYSYGVNSTEKGDLSSESTVSRIRTEHFPLTLESARPSHTSQYLCASSEEGPANTGELFFGEGSRLTVL.

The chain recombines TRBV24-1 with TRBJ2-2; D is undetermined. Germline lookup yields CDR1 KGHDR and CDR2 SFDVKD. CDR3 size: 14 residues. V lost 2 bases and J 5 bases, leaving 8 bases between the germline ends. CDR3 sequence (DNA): TGTGCCACCAGTGATTCGATCAGGACCGGGGAGCTGTTTTTT. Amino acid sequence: CATSDSIRTGELFF.

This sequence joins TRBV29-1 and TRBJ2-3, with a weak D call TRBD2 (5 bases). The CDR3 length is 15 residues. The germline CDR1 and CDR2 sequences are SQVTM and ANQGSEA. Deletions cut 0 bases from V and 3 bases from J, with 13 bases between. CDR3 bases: TGCAGCGTTGAAGATTATCAGCGGAGTACAGATACGCAGTATTTT. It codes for CSVEDYQRSTDTQYF.

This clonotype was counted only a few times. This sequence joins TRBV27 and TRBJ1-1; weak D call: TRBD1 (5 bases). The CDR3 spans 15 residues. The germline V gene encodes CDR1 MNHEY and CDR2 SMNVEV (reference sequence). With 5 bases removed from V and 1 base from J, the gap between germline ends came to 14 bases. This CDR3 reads CASSRAPGPNTEAFF. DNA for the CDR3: TGTGCCAGCAGTCGGGCCCCGGGACCGAACACTGAAGCTTTCTTT.

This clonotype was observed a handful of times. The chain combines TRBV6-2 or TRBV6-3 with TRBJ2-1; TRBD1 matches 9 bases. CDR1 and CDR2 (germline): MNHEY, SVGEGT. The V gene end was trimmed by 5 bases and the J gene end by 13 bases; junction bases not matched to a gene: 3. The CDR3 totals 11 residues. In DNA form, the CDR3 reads TGTGCCAGCAGTGTAACAGGGGGCCAGTTCTTC. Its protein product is CASSVTGGQFF.

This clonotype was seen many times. The CDR3 sequence is CAITWDSNEQYF. In DNA form, the CDR3 reads TGTGCCATCACTTGGGACTCTAACGAGCAGTACTTC. The chain uses TRBV10-3 and TRBJ2-7; possible D gene TRBD2, 6 bases. Germline V lookup: CDR1 ENHRY, CDR2 SYGVKD. This CDR3 contains 12 residues. V shed 7 bases and J shed 5 bases, with 12 bases lying between them.

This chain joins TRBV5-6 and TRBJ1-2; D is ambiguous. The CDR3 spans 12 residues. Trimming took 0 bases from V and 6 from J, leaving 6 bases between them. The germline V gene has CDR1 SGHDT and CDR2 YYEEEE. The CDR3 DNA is TGTGCCAGCAGCTTGGGTGGAGATGGCTACACCTTC. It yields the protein CASSLGGDGYTF. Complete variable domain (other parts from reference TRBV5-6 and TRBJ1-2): DAGVTQSPTHLIKTRGQQVTLRCSPKSGHDTVSWYQQALGQGPQFIFQYYEEEERQRGNFPDRFSGHQFPNYSSELNVNALLLGDSALYLCASSLGGDGYTFGSGTRLTVV.

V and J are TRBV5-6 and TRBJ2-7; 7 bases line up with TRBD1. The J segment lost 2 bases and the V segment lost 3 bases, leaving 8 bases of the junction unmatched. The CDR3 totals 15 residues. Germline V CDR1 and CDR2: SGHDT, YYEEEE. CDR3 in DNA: TGTGCCAGCAGCTGGGGCAGGGGGATCACCTACGAGCAGTACGTC. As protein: CASSWGRGITYEQYV.

The CDR3 is CASSGVSEAFF. The CDR3 nucleotides are TGTGCCAGCAGTGGGGTCTCTGAAGCTTTCTTT. The chain uses TRBV6-1 and TRBJ1-1; unclear D gene. Germline V gene lookup returns CDR1 MNHNS and CDR2 SASEGT. V was cut by 4 bases and J by 6 bases, with 6 bases left in between. The CDR3 extends over 11 amino acids.

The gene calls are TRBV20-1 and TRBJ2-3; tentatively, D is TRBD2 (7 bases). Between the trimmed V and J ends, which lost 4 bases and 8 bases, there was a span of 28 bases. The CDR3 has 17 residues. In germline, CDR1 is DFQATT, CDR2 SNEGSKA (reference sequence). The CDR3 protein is CSATSRTDRSGGRTQYF. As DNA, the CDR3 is TGCAGTGCTACCTCCCGAACCGACAGGTCCGGGGGGCGTACGCAGTATTTT.

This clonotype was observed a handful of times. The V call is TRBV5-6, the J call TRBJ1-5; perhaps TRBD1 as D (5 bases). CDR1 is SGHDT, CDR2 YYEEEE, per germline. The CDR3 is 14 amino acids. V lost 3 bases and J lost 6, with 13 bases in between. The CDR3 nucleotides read TGTGCCAGCAGCTCCTGGGGGTCCCCTCAGCCCCAGCATTTT. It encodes CASSSWGSPQPQHF.

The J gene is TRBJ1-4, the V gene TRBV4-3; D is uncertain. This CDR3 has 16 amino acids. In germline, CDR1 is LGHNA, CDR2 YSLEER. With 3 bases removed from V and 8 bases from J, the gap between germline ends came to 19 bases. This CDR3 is CASSHRPRGVEEKLFF. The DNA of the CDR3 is TGCGCCAGCAGCCACCGACCCCGGGGAGTTGAGGAAAAACTGTTTTTT.

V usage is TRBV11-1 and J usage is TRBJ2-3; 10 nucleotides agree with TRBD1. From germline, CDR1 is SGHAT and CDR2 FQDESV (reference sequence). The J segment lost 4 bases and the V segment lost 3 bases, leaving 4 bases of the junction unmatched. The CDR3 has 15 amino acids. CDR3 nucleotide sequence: TGTGCCAGCAGCTTGGGGGACAGGGGTTCAGATACGCAGTATTTT. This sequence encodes CASSLGDRGSDTQYF.